A selection of T cell receptor beta chains follows, all from one sample in a study of cytomegalovirus exposure and HLA in healthy donors. TCRdb keeps only in-frame clones here, not all; method: immunoSEQ multiplex PCR. The sample holds roughly 190,000 clones, more than 75% seen once. Sequences were obtained from PBMCs. These receptors were collected from a man between 40 and 49 years old in good health and CMV-seropositive. Both conserved end residues are trimmed from each CDR3. Clone size is given for some rows only: seen once, a few or many times, or a class if the clone is expanded.

j_call clone_size v_call cdr3_aa
TRBJ1-4 . TRBV6-6 ASSTDRVNEKLF
TRBJ2-5 . TRBV5-1 ASSLLGEIGETQY
TRBJ2-7 . TRBV9 ASSVRRLAEPLYEQY
TRBJ1-2 few TRBV14 ASSQTTGRGYT
TRBJ2-2 . TRBV18 ASSPSHRTGELF
TRBJ2-5 few TRBV7-3 ASSLKSQETQY
TRBJ1-5 . TRBV4-1 ASSQFYDREDQPQH
TRBJ1-1 . TRBV5-1 ASRFPSAGAQDTEAF
TRBJ1-2 . TRBV7-8 ASSLSQISYGYT
TRBJ2-2 . TRBV28 ASSLPGANTGELF
TRBJ1-6 . TRBV19 ASRPDRDSPLH
. . TRBV2 ASSDGSGGPSYEQY
TRBJ2-5 few TRBV10-3 AISEPGLAGGPQQGTQY
TRBJ2-1 . TRBV14 ASSPRQLAGVIGEQF
TRBJ1-1 few TRBV7-2 ASSLVGGNEAF
TRBJ2-6 . TRBV4-1 ASSLPDSFSGANVLT
TRBJ2-1 . TRBV7-7 ASSFQLAGVDEQF
TRBJ1-5 . TRBV27 ASSRPGENQPQH
TRBJ2-3 . TRBV19 ASIPTGLAGGLSTDTQY
TRBJ1-3 . TRBV14 ASSQRTGPATIY
. . TRBV6-5 ASSPQGGTYEQY
TRBJ2-7 . TRBV27 ASSLSRANYEQY
TRBJ2-3 few TRBV7-2 ASRDRTSGRSEPDTQY
TRBJ2-2 . TRBV7-2 ASSPQGYTGELF
TRBJ2-1 few TRBV5-1 ASSLRDRGTYNEQF
TRBJ2-1 . TRBV28 ASSLLTSGRNEQF
TRBJ1-2 . TRBV5-1 ASSLAGQLTNYGYT
TRBJ2-7 . TRBV6-5 ASSYLSPNEQY
TRBJ2-5 . TRBV7-6 ASSLGQGSQETQY
TRBJ2-1 . TRBV13 ASSLGGLAGSSYNEQF
TRBJ1-5 few TRBV19 ASSAGGYSNQPQH
TRBJ2-1 . TRBV27 ASSFLATDDEQF